The 16 T cell receptor beta chains given below trace back to one sample, sequenced in a study of blood T cell repertoires in COVID-19. Produced via immunoSEQ multiplex PCR; TCRdb's table is partial and in-frame only. The table records roughly 140,000 clones, 81% of them present only once. Material for sequencing was peripheral blood. Receptor source: a human donor with acute or convalescent COVID-19. The donor label of this sample is uncertain.

A few counts support this clone. The chain recombines TRBV4-1 with TRBJ1-2, with D possibly being TRBD1 (6 bases). Trimming took 0 bases from V and 5 from J, leaving 13 bases between them. Germline loops: CDR1 MGHRA, CDR2 YSYEKL. This CDR3 has 15 amino acids. DNA of the CDR3: TGCGCCAGCAGCCAAGATCTAACAGGGCGGTATGGCTACACCTTC. It specifies CASSQDLTGRYGYTF.

A few counts support this clone. This chain joins TRBV2 and TRBJ2-7; D gene unclear. V was pared by 4 bases and J by 1 base, with 8 bases between. The germline CDR1 and CDR2 sequences are SNHLY and FYNNEI. The CDR3 runs 13 residues. This chain's CDR3 is CASSVSRSYEQYV. The CDR3 DNA follows: TGTGCCAGCAGTGTTTCCAGATCCTACGAGCAGTACGTC.

V gene TRBV10-3 combines with J gene TRBJ2-5; TRBD1 matches 7 bases. The CDR3 length is 14 residues. Trimming at V came to 6 bases and at J to 5 bases, leaving 9 bases not matched to a gene. CDR1 ENHRY and CDR2 SYGVKD come from the germline V gene. The CDR3 here is CAISSLDREETQYF. For the CDR3, the DNA is TGTGCCATCAGCTCCTTAGACAGGGAGGAGACCCAGTACTTC.

The chain recombines TRBV27 with TRBJ2-1; no clear D. The CDR3 has 13 residues. V was cut by 3 bases and J by 5 bases, with 8 bases left in between. The germline gives CDR1 MNHEY, CDR2 SMNVEV (reference sequence). In DNA form, the CDR3 reads TGTGCCAGCAGTTTTAGCAGCCACAATGAGCAGTTCTTC. It yields the protein CASSFSSHNEQFF.

This clone turned up a few times. This chain uses TRBV30 with TRBJ2-2; D is perhaps TRBD1 (6 bases). Germline values: CDR1 GTSNPN, CDR2 SVGIG (reference sequence). This CDR3 has 14 amino acids. With 3 bases removed from V and 6 bases from J, the gap between germline ends came to 14 bases. The CDR3 loop reads CAWSRGEGAGELFF. Written as DNA, the CDR3 is TGTGCCTGGAGCAGGGGCGAAGGGGCCGGGGAGCTGTTTTTT. Full variable domain (rest looked up from reference TRBV30 and TRBJ2-2): SQTIHQWPATLVQPVGSPLSLECTVEGTSNPNLYWYRQAAGRGLQLLFYSVGIGQISSEVPQNLSASRPQDRQFILSSKKLLLSDSGFYLCAWSRGEGAGELFFGEGSRLTVL.

The table lists this clone with a count of one. V gene TRBV29-1 combines with J gene TRBJ1-4; D possibly corresponds to TRBD1 (5 bases). V was cut by 6 bases and J by 9 bases, with 14 bases left in between. This CDR3 contains 12 residues. Germline V CDR1 and CDR2: SQVTM, ANQGSEA. The CDR3 region is CSVWGGEKKLFF. The DNA for the CDR3 is TGCAGCGTGTGGGGGGGAGAGAAAAAACTGTTTTTT.

This rearrangement joins TRBV18 to TRBJ1-2; a possible D gene is TRBD1 (6 bases). V lost 5 bases and J 4 bases, leaving 17 bases between the germline ends. The CDR3 runs 15 residues. Germline V gene lookup returns CDR1 KGHSH and CDR2 LQKENI. The CDR3 sequence is CASSDRDKATYGYTF. The DNA of the CDR3 is TGTGCCAGCTCAGACCGGGACAAGGCCACCTATGGCTACACCTTC.

This chain connects TRBV19 to TRBJ2-2; 8 positions match TRBD1. This CDR3 region has 15 residues. Germline CDR1 and CDR2: LNHDA and SQIVND (reference sequence). V shed 3 bases and J 7 bases; nucleotides not matched to a gene: 7. DNA for the CDR3: TGTGCCAGTAGTATTCCAGGGGGCGCGAGCGGGGAGCTGTTTTTT. It translates to CASSIPGGASGELFF.

The J gene is TRBJ2-2, the V gene TRBV24-1; D is undetermined. Germline V gene data show CDR1 as KGHDR and CDR2 as SFDVKD. The CDR3 spans 13 residues. The V and J ends lost 7 bases and 6 bases respectively, with 11 bases between them. This CDR3 reads CATSPAAPGELFF. DNA of the CDR3: TGTGCCACCAGCCCCGCGGCGCCCGGGGAGCTGTTTTTT.

The rearrangement links TRBV18 to TRBJ1-2; 9 bases align to TRBD1. From germline, CDR1 is KGHSH and CDR2 LQKENI. V trimming: 8 bases; J trimming: 8 bases; junction bases outside the gene matches: 15. This CDR3 has 15 amino acids. The CDR3 region has the DNA TGTGCCAGCGCTCCTACAGGGGGCGCACCCCTCGGCTACACCTTC. It yields the protein CASAPTGGAPLGYTF.

The V gene is TRBV25-1, the J gene TRBJ1-3; a possible D gene is TRBD1 (6 bases). V lost 9 bases to trimming and J lost 2 bases, with 14 bases between them. Per germline, CDR1 MGHDK and CDR2 SYGVNS. This CDR3 region has 14 residues. This CDR3 is CASSRDMAGNTIYF. The CDR3, as DNA: TGTGCCAGTTCTCGGGACATGGCTGGAAACACCATATATTTT. Full variable domain (missing parts from reference TRBV25-1 and TRBJ1-3): EADIYQTPRYLVIGTGKKITLECSQTMGHDKMYWYQQDPGMELHLIHYSYGVNSTEKGDLSSESTVSRIRTEHFPLTLESARPSHTSQYLCASSRDMAGNTIYFGEGSWLTVV.

The chain joins TRBV4-1 to TRBJ2-7; TRBD1 aligns across 7 bases. From germline, CDR1 is MGHRA and CDR2 YSYEKL. This CDR3 spans 14 amino acids. V lost 4 bases, J lost 3 bases, and 6 bases stayed unmatched. The CDR3 DNA sequence: TGCGCCAGCAGCCCCGACCGGGACAGCTACGAGCAGTACGTC. Its protein product is CASSPDRDSYEQYV.

CDR3 nucleotide sequence: TGTGCCAGCAGACCCCCTGGGGGCGCCGGTTCACCCCTCCACTTT. This translates into CASRPPGGAGSPLHF. V usage is TRBV6-5 and J usage is TRBJ1-6, with D maybe TRBD1 (6 bases). Germline V gene data show CDR1 as MNHEY and CDR2 as SVGAGI. Trimming pared 6 bases from V and 9 bases from J, leaving 18 bases between. The CDR3 sequence is 15 residues long.

This rearrangement joins TRBV7-8 to TRBJ1-1, with a tentative D call TRBD1 (6 bases). The CDR3 has 15 amino acids. Germline V CDR1 and CDR2: SGHVS, FQNEAQ. V was clipped by 3 bases and J by 1 base, with 12 bases between them. This CDR3 reads CASSLAGTRNTEAFF. DNA for the CDR3: TGTGCCAGCAGCTTGGCCGGGACAAGGAACACTGAAGCTTTCTTT.

The V call is TRBV30, the J call TRBJ1-1, with 7 bases fitting TRBD1. The CDR3 is 15 amino acids. The junction had 11 bases not matched to a gene; V was cut back by 2 bases and J by 5 bases. From germline, CDR1 is GTSNPN and CDR2 SVGIG (reference sequence). The DNA for the CDR3 is TGTGCCTGGAGTATGGCAGGGGGATTGAGGACTGAAGCTTTCTTT. Its protein is CAWSMAGGLRTEAFF.

CDR3 sequence: CASIRRKQGLTNEKLFF. The CDR3 DNA sequence: TGTGCCAGCATCAGGAGAAAGCAGGGACTAACTAATGAAAAACTGTTTTTT. The chain uses TRBV2 and TRBJ1-4; D perhaps matches TRBD1 (5 bases). The CDR3 contains 17 residues. Trimming shortened V by 7 bases and J by 1 base, and 19 bases separated the two germline ends. CDR1 and CDR2 from the germline V gene are SNHLY and FYNNEI.